The following is a T cell receptor beta chain sequence with its context. What it recognizes is unknown. The record originates from a study of T cell responses to AZD1222 COVID-19 vaccine. Study-level findings and limits: The donors showed a predominance of white British ancestry and of females, with possible underestimation of clonal diversity. Unmutated regions of variants are reportedly targeted by nearly half of spike-specific TCRs. Regions 160-218 and 743-854 held dominance among vaccine-associated CD4 TCRs, which spanned spike.

Trimming left V 1 base short and J 2 bases short, with 6 bases between. This CDR3 comprises 14 residues. Germline CDR1 KGHSH, CDR2 LQKENI. Here immunoSEQ multiplex PCR was the method, and the copy in TCRdb shows in-frame clones only, minus some. The top ten hold less than 4.5% of the sample, which has under 200,000 clones, 85% to 95% seen once. This clonotype was sampled from an adult who received the MenACWY meningococcal vaccine as a control. The chain combines TRBV18 with TRBJ1-5; no clear D gene. The material was peripheral blood, obtained 28 days after the second dose of the MenACWY control vaccine. The CDR3 DNA is TGTGCCAGCTCACCACTAGCCGGCAATCAGCCCCAGCATTTT. Translation: CASSPLAGNQPQHF. The entire variable domain, with the rest obtained from reference TRBV18 and TRBJ1-5, is as follows: NAGVMQNPRHLVRRRGQEARLRCSPMKGHSHVYWYRQLPEEGLKFMVYLQKENIIDESGMPKERFSAEFPKEGPSILRIQQVVRGDSAAYFCASSPLAGNQPQHFGDGTRLSIL.